This T cell receptor beta chain was observed in a study of blood T cell repertoires in COVID-19. Study-level information: From the United States, Italy and Spain came samples of acute and convalescent COVID-19. Sources were T cells, B-cell-depleted T cells, or PBMCs; the material itself was cDNA or gDNA.

The V and J ends lost 11 bases and 2 bases, in that order; junction bases with no gene match: 7. This CDR3 has 13 amino acids. Germline V CDR1 and CDR2: MNHEY, SVGAGI. Original analysis: Amplifying reference gene primers gave estimates of nucleated cell counts. Clones were sequenced by immunoSEQ multiplex PCR, and TCRdb holds only the in-frame ones, with some missing. D and trimming come from the DNA, and the V and J calls and clone size come from that table. The sample contains some 170,000 clones, approximately 86% of which appear only once. A few counts support this clone. This chain connects TRBV6-5 to TRBJ1-1, with 8 nucleotides matching TRBD1. The material sequenced was peripheral blood. The TCR originated in a woman aged 45-59 years with acute or convalescent COVID-19. The CDR3 loop reads CACQGAKNTEAFF. In DNA, the CDR3 is TGTGCCTGTCAGGGGGCAAAAAACACTGAAGCTTTCTTT.